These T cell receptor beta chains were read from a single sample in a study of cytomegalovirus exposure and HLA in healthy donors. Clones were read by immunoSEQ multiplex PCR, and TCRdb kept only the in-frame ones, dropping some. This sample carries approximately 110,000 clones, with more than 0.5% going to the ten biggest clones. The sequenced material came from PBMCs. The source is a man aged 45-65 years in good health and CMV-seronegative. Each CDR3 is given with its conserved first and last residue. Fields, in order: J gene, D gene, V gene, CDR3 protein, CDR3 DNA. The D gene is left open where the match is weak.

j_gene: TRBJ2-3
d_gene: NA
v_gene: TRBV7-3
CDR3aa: CASSPTGLRDTQYF
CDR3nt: TGTGCCAGCAGCCCGACAGGTCTCCGAGATACGCAGTATTTT

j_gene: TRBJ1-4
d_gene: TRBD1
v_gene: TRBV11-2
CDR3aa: CASSLPGQQLRKKLFF
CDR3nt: TGTGCCAGCAGCCTACCGGGACAGCAACTTAGAAAGAAACTGTTTTTT

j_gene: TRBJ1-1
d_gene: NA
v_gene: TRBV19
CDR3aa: CASSSIEAFF
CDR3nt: TGTGCCAGTAGTAGTATAGAAGCTTTCTTT

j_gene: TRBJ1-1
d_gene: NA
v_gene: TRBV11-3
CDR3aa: CASSYTGSNTEAFF
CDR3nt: TGTGCCAGCAGCTATACCGGGAGCAACACTGAAGCTTTCTTT

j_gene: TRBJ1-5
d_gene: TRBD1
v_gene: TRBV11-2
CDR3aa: CASSFDGTVNQPQHF
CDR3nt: TGTGCCAGCAGCTTCGATGGGACAGTCAATCAGCCCCAGCATTTT

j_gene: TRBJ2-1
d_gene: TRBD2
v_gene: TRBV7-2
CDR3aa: CASRTTGTSGRNEQFF
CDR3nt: TGTGCCAGCAGAACTACCGGGACTAGCGGGAGAAATGAGCAGTTCTTC

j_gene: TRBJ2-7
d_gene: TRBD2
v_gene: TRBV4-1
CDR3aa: CASSQDGAGGLEQYF
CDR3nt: TGCGCCAGCAGCCAAGATGGAGCGGGAGGGCTCGAGCAGTACTTC

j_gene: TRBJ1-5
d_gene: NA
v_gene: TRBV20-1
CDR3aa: CSAPVGGLQHF
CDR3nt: TGCAGTGCTCCGGTGGGCGGACTCCAGCATTTT

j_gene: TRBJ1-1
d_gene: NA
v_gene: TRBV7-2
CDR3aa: CASSLVPRGGTEAFF
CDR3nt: TGTGCCAGCAGCTTAGTGCCCCGGGGGGGAACTGAAGCTTTCTTT

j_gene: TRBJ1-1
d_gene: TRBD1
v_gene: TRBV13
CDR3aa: CASSRQGFLPEAFF
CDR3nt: TGTGCCAGCAGCCGACAGGGTTTCCTGCCTGAAGCTTTCTTT

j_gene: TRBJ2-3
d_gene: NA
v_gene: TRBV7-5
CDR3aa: CARREEGSGSQSTDTQYF
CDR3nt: TGTGCCAGAAGGGAGGAAGGAAGCGGGTCGCAGAGCACAGATACGCAGTATTTT